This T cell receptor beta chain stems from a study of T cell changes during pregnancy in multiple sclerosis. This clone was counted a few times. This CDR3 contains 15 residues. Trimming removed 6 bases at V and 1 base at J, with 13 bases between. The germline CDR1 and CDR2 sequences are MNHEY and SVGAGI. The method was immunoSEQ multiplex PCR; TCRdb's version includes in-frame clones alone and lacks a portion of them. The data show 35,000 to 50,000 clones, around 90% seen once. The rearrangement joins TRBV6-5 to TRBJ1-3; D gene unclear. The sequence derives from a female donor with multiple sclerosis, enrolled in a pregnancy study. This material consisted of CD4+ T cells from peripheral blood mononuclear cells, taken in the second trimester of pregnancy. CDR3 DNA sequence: TGTGCCAGCAGCCGCTATCTAGGATCTGGAAACACCATATATTTT. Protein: CASSRYLGSGNTIYF.